This T cell receptor (beta chain) originates from a study of T cells in Graves' hyperthyroidism and ophthalmopathy. Hyperthyroidism patients were newly diagnosed, had disease duration under 2 months, and were aged 18 to 65 years. Each diagnosis was grounded in clinical symptoms, serum thyroxine and TRAb, thyroid ultrasound, and orbital computed tomography. Fresh 10 ml peripheral blood yielded PBMCs. It was RNA transcripts that yielded the amplified TCR beta CDR3 regions. The primer set for the first-round RT-PCR of the TCR CDR3 was HTBI. TCRdb processed the multiplex PCR reads anew with MiXCR; each CDR3 protein has one entry. The sample yields 650,000 to 700,000 distinct CDR3 sequences, around a sixth seen once. V lost 3 bases, J lost 4 bases, and 12 bases lay in between. CDR3 length equals 15 residues. Germline loops: CDR1 MDHEN, CDR2 SYDVKM. General observations from the study: In blood, most of the thyroid clonotypes expanded above 0.001 were also present.

This clonotype showed up many times. Its antigen is undetermined. Material for sequencing was blood. This receptor was taken from a man between 50 and 59 years old with Graves' hyperthyroidism. The chain employs TRBV28 and TRBJ2-2; possible D gene TRBD2, 6 bases. CDR3: CASSFVAEITGELFF. The CDR3 DNA follows: TGTGCCAGCAGTTTCGTAGCGGAGATCACCGGGGAGCTGTTTTTT.